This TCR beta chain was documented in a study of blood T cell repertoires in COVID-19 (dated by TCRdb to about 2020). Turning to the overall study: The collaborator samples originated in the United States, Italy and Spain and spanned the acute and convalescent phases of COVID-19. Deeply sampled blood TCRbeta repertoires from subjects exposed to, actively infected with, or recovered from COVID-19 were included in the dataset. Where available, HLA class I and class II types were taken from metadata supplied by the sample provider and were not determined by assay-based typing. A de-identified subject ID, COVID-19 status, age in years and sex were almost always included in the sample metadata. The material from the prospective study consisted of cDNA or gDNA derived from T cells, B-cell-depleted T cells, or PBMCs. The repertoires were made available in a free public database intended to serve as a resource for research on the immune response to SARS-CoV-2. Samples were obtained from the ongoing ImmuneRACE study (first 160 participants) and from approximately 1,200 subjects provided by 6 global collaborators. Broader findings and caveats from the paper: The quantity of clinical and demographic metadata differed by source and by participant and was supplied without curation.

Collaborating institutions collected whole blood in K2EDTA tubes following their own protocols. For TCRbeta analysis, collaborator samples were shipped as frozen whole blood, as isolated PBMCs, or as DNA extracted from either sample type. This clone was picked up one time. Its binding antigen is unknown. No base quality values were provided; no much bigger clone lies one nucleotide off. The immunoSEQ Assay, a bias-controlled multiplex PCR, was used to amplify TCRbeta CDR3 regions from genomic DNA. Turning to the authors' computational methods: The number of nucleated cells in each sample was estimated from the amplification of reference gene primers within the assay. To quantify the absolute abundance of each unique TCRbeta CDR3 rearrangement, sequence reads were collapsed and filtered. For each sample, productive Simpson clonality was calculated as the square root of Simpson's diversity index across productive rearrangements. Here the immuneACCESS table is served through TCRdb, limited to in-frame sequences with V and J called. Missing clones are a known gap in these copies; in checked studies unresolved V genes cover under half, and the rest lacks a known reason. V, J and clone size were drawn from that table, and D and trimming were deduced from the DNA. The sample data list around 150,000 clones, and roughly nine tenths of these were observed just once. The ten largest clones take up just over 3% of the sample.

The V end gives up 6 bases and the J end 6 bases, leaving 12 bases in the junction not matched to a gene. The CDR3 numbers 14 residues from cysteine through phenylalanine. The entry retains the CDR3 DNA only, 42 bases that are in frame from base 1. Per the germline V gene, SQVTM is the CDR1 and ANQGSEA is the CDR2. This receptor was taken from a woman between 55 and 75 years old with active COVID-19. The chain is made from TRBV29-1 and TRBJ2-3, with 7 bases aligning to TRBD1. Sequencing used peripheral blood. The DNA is TGCAGCGTGAACGAGAAGGGGGCTATCGATACGCAGTATTTT. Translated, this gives CSVNEKGAIDTQYF.